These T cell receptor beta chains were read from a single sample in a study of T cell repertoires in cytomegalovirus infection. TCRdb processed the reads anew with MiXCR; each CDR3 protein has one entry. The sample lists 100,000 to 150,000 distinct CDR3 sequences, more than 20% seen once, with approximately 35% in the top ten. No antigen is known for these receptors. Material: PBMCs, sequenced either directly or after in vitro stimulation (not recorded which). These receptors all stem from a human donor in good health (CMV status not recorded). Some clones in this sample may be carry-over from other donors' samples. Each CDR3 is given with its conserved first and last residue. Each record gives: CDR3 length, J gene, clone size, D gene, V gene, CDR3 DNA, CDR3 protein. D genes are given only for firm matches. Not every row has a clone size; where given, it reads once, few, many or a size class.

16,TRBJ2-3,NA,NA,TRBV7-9,TGTGCCAGCAGCTTAACCATGGGCGGGAGCACAGATACGCAGTATTTT,CASSLTMGGSTDTQYF
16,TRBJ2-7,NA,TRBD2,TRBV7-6,TGTGCCAGCAGCCCCCGGTGGGGTAGCGGGAGCTACGAGCAGTACTTC,CASSPRWGSGSYEQYF
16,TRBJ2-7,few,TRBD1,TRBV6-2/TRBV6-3,TGTGCCAGCAGTTTGGGGCCCGGGACAGGCTCCTACGAGCAGTACTTC,CASSLGPGTGSYEQYF
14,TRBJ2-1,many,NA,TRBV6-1,TGTGCCAGCAGGGAGACGGTGCCAAGTAATGAGCAGTTCTTC,CASRETVPSNEQFF
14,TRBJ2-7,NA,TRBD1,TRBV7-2,TGTGCCAGAAGCTTGGACAGGGGGCGCTACGAGCAGTACTTC,CARSLDRGRYEQYF
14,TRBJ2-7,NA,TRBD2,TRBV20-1,TGCAGTGCTAGAGTCTACCGACTAGCGTGGGAGCAGTACTTC,CSARVYRLAWEQYF
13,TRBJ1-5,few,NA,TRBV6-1,TGTGCCAGCAGTGAATGGGGGAGTCAGCCCCAGCATTTT,CASSEWGSQPQHF
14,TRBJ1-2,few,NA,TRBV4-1,TGCGCCAGCAGCCAAATCGGACGGCCGTATGGCTACACCTTC,CASSQIGRPYGYTF
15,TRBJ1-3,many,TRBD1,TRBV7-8,TGTGCCAGCAGCAAAGGGACAGGGGGTTTAAACACCATATATTTT,CASSKGTGGLNTIYF
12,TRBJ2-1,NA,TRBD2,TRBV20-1,TGCAGTGCAGGGACTAGGTCGGCTGAGCAGTTCTTC,CSAGTRSAEQFF
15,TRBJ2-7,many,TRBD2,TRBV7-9,TGTGCCAGCAGCCCCGGGAGGACTGGTCCCTACGAGCAGTACTTC,CASSPGRTGPYEQYF
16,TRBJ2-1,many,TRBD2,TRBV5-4,TGTGCCAGCAGCTCTATGACTAGCGGGAGGGCGCAAGAGCAGTTCTTC,CASSSMTSGRAQEQFF
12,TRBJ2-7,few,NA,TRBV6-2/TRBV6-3,TGTGCCAGCAGTGCAACATGGTACGAGCAGTACTTC,CASSATWYEQYF
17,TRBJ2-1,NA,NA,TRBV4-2,TGTGCCAGCAGCCAAGAAGGTCCAGCGGGTAATATCGATGAGCAGTTCTTC,CASSQEGPAGNIDEQFF
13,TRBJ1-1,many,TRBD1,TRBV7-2,TGTGCCAGCAGCGGGGACAGGGACACTGAAGCTTTCTTT,CASSGDRDTEAFF
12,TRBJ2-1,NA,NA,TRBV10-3,TGTGCCATCAGTGAGTGGGGTAATGAGCAGTTCTTC,CAISEWGNEQFF
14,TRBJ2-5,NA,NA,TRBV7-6,TGTGCCAGCAGCCCGGACTTGGAGCAAGAGACCCAGTACTTC,CASSPDLEQETQYF
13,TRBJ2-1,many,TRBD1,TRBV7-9,TGTGCCAGCACCGGGACAGCCTACAATGAGCAGTTCTTC,CASTGTAYNEQFF
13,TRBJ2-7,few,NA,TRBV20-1,TGCAGTGCTAGCGAAGCCCTCTCCTACGAGCAGTACTTC,CSASEALSYEQYF
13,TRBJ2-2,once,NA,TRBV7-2,TGTGTCAGCAGCTCGACTAGTACCGGGGAGCTGTTTTTT,CVSSSTSTGELFF
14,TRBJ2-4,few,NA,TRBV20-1,TGCAGTGCCTCCAGTCTACCAGCCAAAAACATTCAGTACTTC,CSASSLPAKNIQYF
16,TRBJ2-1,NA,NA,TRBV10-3,TGTGCCATCAGTAGGACCAACTCTAGCTCCTACAATGAGCAGTTCTTC,CAISRTNSSSYNEQFF
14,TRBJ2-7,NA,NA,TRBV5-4,TGTGCCAGCAGCTTACACGGGACCGCTTACGAGCAGTACTTC,CASSLHGTAYEQYF
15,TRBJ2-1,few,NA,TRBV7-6,TGTGCCAGCAGCTTAGAGGGATCGCACGCCGGTGAGCAGTTCTTC,CASSLEGSHAGEQFF
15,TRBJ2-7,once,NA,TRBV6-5,TGTGCCAGCAGTTATGGGGGAGCAAGCTCCTACGAGCAGTACTTC,CASSYGGASSYEQYF
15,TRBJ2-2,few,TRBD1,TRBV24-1,TGTGCCACCAGTGACCCCGGACAGGGCACCGGGGAGCTGTTTTTT,CATSDPGQGTGELFF
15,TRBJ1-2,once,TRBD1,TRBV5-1,TGCGCCAGCAGCTGGGATGACAGGGCGAACTATGGCTACACCTTC,CASSWDDRANYGYTF
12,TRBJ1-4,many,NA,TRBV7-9,TGTGCCAGCAGCCAAGATGGGGAAAAACTGTTTTTT,CASSQDGEKLFF
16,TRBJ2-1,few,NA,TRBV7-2,TGTGCCAGCAGCGCGGGCCTTGTGAGCTCCTACAATGAGCAGTTCTTC,CASSAGLVSSYNEQFF
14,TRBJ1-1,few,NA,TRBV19,TGTGCCAGTAGTCCAGGGGTGACGACCACTGAAGCTTTCTTT,CASSPGVTTTEAFF
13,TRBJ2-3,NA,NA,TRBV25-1,TGTGCCAGCAGTGGGAATAGCGCAGATACGCAGTATTTT,CASSGNSADTQYF
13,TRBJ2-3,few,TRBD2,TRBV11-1,TGTGCCAGCACCACCGCCCGGGACTACTCTCCTTTATTT,CASTTARDYSPLF
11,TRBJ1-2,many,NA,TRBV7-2,TGTGCCAGCGAACAGAACTATGGCTACACCTTC,CASEQNYGYTF
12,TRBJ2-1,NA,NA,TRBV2,TGTGCCAGCAACACCAACTACAATGAGCAGTTCTTC,CASNTNYNEQFF
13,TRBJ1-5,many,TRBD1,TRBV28,TGTGCCAGCAGTCCGACAGGGGTTCAGCCCCAGCATTTT,CASSPTGVQPQHF
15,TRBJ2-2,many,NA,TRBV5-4,TGTGCCAGCGCTGAGGGTAGCGGAAACACCGGGGAGCTGTTTTTT,CASAEGSGNTGELFF
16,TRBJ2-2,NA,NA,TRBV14,TGTGCCAGCAGCCCCCTAGGTGGGAGGAATGGCGGGGAGCTGTTTTTT,CASSPLGGRNGGELFF
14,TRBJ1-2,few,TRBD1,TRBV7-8,TGTGCCAGCAGCTCCCCCCGGACAGGGGACGGCTACACCTTC,CASSSPRTGDGYTF
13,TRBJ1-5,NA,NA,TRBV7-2,TGTGCCAGCAGCTTAATGACATCAAAGCCCCAGCATTTT,CASSLMTSKPQHF
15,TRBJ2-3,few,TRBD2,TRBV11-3,TGTGCCAGCAGCTTACGGGCGGGAGATACAGATACGCAGTATTTT,CASSLRAGDTDTQYF
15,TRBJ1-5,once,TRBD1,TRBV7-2,TGTGCCAGCAGCTTATATAGGACAGGGGATCAGCCCCAGCATTTT,CASSLYRTGDQPQHF
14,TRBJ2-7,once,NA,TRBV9,TGTGCCAGCAGCGTAGGGGATAGCCGATACGAGCAGTACTTC,CASSVGDSRYEQYF
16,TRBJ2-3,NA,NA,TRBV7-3,TGTGCCAGCAGCTTTGGGACAGCGGGCTCTTCAGATACGCAGTATTTT,CASSFGTAGSSDTQYF